This T cell receptor (beta chain) was obtained from a study of blood T cell repertoires in COVID-19. The CDR3 loop spans 18 amino acids. Looked up from germline, CDR1 is SNHLY and CDR2 is FYNNEI. V dropped 0 bases and J dropped 4; count of bases not matched to a gene: 12. Here immunoSEQ multiplex PCR was the method, and the copy in TCRdb shows in-frame clones only, minus some. The table includes about 190,000 clones, around 85% detected once. The origin of this receptor is a woman aged 25 to 39 who had recovered from COVID-19. The sequenced sample consisted of PBMCs or T cells enriched from blood (not recorded which). The chain recombines TRBV2 with TRBJ2-1; TRBD2 matches at 7 bases. The CDR3 DNA sequence: TGTGCCAGCAGTGAAGCGGGCCCCGGGGGGTCGGGTTACAATGAGCAGTTCTTC. This encodes CASSEAGPGGSGYNEQFF.